The T cell receptor beta chain under discussion was sequenced for a study of cytomegalovirus exposure and HLA in healthy donors. Turning to the study itself: Previous work identified roughly 120 million unique TCR beta sequences from around 200 million T cells.

This PCR relied on a set of 60 Vbeta primers and 13 Jbeta primers. Original methodology: A later analysis tallied about 80 million unique TCR beta chains, about 12 million of them shared. Method: immunoSEQ multiplex PCR; TCRdb's copy keeps in-frame clones and lacks some. D and trimming come from the DNA, and the V and J calls and clone size come from that table. Of around 140,000 clones in the sample, around 80% are singletons; the top ten hold approximately 4.1%. V lost 0 bases and J 6 bases, leaving 12 bases between the germline ends. CDR3 length: 14 amino acids. Germline CDR1 SGDLS, CDR2 YYNGEE. The specimen was PBMCs. The chain links TRBV9 to TRBJ1-1; no clear D. The clonotype comes from a man aged 40-49 years in good health and CMV-seronegative. This CDR3 is CASSVVSRLSEAFF. For the CDR3, the DNA is TGTGCCAGCAGCGTAGTAAGTAGATTGTCTGAAGCTTTCTTT.